The subject of this entry is one T cell receptor beta chain. The CDR3 extends over 16 amino acids. Germline CDR1 DFQATT, CDR2 SNEGSKA (reference sequence). TCRdb reprocessed the 5' RACE reads, keeping one entry per CDR3 protein, no DNA. The clone table shows more than 300,000 distinct CDR3 sequences, with the ten largest holding 2% to 3%. The record originates from a study of monozygotic twins with inflammatory bowel disease. This rearrangement joins TRBV20-1 to TRBJ2-3; without DNA, the TCRdb call of TRBD2 cannot be checked. Input material: blood. This clonotype was sampled from a human donor with ulcerative colitis or Crohn's disease, or a healthy co-twin of an affected twin (not recorded which). CDR3 residues: CSARDTGTSGGVTQYF.